The present TCR beta chain was sequenced within a study of T cell repertoires in ileal Crohn's disease. Study-wide context: MI samples are biopsies from the surgical specimen's proximal margin.

The time point was: proximal margin of the surgical specimen (macroscopically non-inflamed). The method was immunoSEQ multiplex PCR; TCRdb's version includes in-frame clones alone and lacks a portion of them. The profile shows around 7,300 clones, around 72% of them singletons. In germline, CDR1 is MDHEN, CDR2 SYDVKM. This CDR3 has 16 amino acids. V shed 2 bases, J shed 0 bases, and the junction held 3 bases outside the gene matches. The chain is built from TRBV28 and TRBJ1-3, with 8 bases fitting TRBD1. Sequenced sample: ileal tissue. This TCR was recovered from an adult with Crohn's disease. CDR3 residues: CASSLRTGTSGNTIYF. The CDR3, as DNA: TGTGCCAGCAGTTTAAGGACAGGGACCTCTGGAAACACCATATATTTT.